This T cell receptor beta chain was obtained from a study of sequential checkpoint blockade in melanoma. The overall study: Each arm's sequence ended with maintenance nivolumab.

The method was immunoSEQ multiplex PCR; TCRdb's version includes in-frame clones alone and lacks a portion of them. The data show some 16,000 clones, 93% seen once. From germline, CDR1 is MNHEY and CDR2 SMNVEV (reference sequence). This CDR3 region has 14 residues. Deletions cut 2 bases from V and 6 bases from J, with 11 bases between. The treatment: randomized to nivolumab then ipilimumab (arm A) or the reverse (arm B). Patients had received no earlier DNA-damaging chemotherapy. Sorted cells were live CD3+CD8+, lacking CD19 and CD56, from PBMCs. Here the sequenced sample was CD8+ T cells sorted from blood (inferred from file names), taken from a patient given nivolumab and ipilimumab in sequence. The V call is TRBV27, the J call TRBJ1-5, with unresolved D. This TCR derives from a human donor with melanoma. The CDR3 spells CASSLAGRGQPQHF. The CDR3 region has the DNA TGTGCCAGCAGTTTAGCGGGGAGAGGTCAGCCCCAGCATTTT.